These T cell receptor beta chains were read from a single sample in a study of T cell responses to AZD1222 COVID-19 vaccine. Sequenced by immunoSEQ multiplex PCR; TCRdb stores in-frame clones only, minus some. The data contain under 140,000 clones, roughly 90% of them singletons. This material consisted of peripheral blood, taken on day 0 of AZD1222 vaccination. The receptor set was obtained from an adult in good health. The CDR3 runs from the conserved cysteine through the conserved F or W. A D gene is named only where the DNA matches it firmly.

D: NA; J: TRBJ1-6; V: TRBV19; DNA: TGTGCCAGTAGTATAGAGGGCGGTAATCGGTCACCCCTCCACTTT; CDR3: CASSIEGGNRSPLHF
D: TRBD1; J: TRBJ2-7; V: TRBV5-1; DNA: TGCGCCAGCAGCGCGCGACAGGGGGCCTCCTACGAGCAGTACTTC; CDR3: CASSARQGASYEQYF
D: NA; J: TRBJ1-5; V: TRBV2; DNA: TGTGCCAGCAGACAGGAAAGCAATCAGCCCCAGCATTTT; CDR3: CASRQESNQPQHF
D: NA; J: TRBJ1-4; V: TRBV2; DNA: TGTGCCAGCAGTCCGAATGAAAAACTGTTTTTT; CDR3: CASSPNEKLFF
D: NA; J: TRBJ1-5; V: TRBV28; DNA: TGTGCCAGCAGTTCCCCCTCTGGTCTAACCAATCAGCCCCAGCATTTT; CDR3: CASSSPSGLTNQPQHF
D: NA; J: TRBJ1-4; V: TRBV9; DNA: TGTGCCAGCAGCGTAGCAGGGAATGAAAAACTGTTTTTT; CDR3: CASSVAGNEKLFF
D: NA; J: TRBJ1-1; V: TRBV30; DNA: TGTGCCTGGAGTGTACTGGGCGCTGAAGCTTTCTTT; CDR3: CAWSVLGAEAFF
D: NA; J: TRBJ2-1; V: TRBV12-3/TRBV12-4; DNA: TGTGCCAGCAGTTTAAACGGTCGTGAGCAGTTCTTC; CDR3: CASSLNGREQFF
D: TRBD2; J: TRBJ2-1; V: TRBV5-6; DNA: TGTGCCAGCAGCTTGACTAGCGGCTACAATGAGCAGTTCTTC; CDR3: CASSLTSGYNEQFF
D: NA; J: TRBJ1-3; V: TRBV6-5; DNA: TGTGCCAGCAGCTCGACAGCTTCTGGAAACACCATATATTTT; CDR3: CASSSTASGNTIYF